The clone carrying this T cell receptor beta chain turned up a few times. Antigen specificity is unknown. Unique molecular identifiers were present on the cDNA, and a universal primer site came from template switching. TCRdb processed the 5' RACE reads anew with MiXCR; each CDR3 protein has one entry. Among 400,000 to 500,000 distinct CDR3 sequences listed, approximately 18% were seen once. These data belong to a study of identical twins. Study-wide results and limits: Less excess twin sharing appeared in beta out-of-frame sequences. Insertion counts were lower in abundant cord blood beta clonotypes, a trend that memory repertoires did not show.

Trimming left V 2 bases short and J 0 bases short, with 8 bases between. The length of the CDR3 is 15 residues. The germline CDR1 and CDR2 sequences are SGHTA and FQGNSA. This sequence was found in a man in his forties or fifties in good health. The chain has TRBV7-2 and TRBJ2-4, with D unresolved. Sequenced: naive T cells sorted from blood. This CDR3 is CASSLLSLAKNIQYF. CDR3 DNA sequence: TGTGCCAGCAGCTTATTATCACTAGCCAAAAACATTCAGTACTTC. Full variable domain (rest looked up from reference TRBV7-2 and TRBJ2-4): GAGVSQSPSNKVTEKGKDVELRCDPISGHTALYWYRQSLGQGLEFLIYFQGNSAPDKSGLPSDRFSAERTGGSVSTLTIQRTQQEDSAVYLCASSLLSLAKNIQYFGAGTRLSVL.